Following are 17 T cell receptor beta chains from one sample sequenced in a study of blood T cell repertoires in COVID-19. Produced via immunoSEQ multiplex PCR; TCRdb's table is partial and in-frame only. The profile covers hundreds of thousands of clones, with around 92% appearing a single time and 2.9% taken by the ten largest. Sequenced sample: PBMCs or T cells enriched from blood (not recorded which). The receptors were gathered from a woman between 50 and 59 years old who had been exposed to COVID-19.

The chain is built from TRBV6-5 and TRBJ1-3; no clear D. With 6 bases removed from V and 4 bases from J, the gap between germline ends came to 10 bases. This CDR3 contains 13 residues. Germline V lookup: CDR1 MNHEY, CDR2 SVGAGI. This chain's CDR3 is CASSRDIGNTIYF. The DNA of the CDR3 is TGTGCCAGCAGCCGGGATATCGGAAACACCATATATTTT.

The rearrangement joins TRBV6-1 to TRBJ2-7; no clear D gene. Trimming shortened V by 1 base and J by 2 bases, and 9 bases separated the two germline ends. This CDR3 is 14 amino acids long. CDR1 is MNHNS, CDR2 SASEGT, per germline. As DNA, the CDR3 is TGTGCCAGCAGTGAAGAGTACATTACCTACGAGCAGTACTTC. It is translated as CASSEEYITYEQYF.

This clone has a handful of counts. The gene calls are TRBV2 and TRBJ2-7; 10 bases fit TRBD1. Per the germline V gene, CDR1 is SNHLY and CDR2 is FYNNEI. The CDR3 has 12 amino acids. Unmatched junction bases numbered 6, after V lost 4 bases and J lost 12 bases. The CDR3 sequence: CASSGGTGVWYF. DNA for the CDR3: TGTGCCAGCAGTGGCGGGACAGGGGTATGGTACTTC.

For this clone: Other DNA sequences within the sample encode an identical CDR3. The chain's CDR3 is CASSDNRGNYGYTF. CDR3 sequence (DNA): TGTGCCAGCAGTGATAACAGGGGGAACTATGGCTACACCTTC. This chain joins TRBV2 and TRBJ1-2, with TRBD1 identical over 8 bases. The germline gives CDR1 SNHLY, CDR2 FYNNEI. Trimming removed 3 bases from V and 2 bases from J; junction bases left unmatched: 2. The CDR3 sequence is 14 residues long.

V gene TRBV10-2 combines with J gene TRBJ2-1; a weak D match, TRBD1 (7 bases). The CDR3 spans 14 residues. Per the germline V gene, CDR1 is WSHSY and CDR2 is SAAADI. V was cut by 9 bases and J by 4 bases, with 16 bases left in between. The CDR3 is CASKEGAGYNEQFF. DNA of the CDR3: TGCGCCAGTAAGGAGGGGGCAGGATACAATGAGCAGTTCTTC.

The chain employs TRBV6-1 and TRBJ2-1; D is perhaps TRBD1 (6 bases). The ends were cut back, 4 bases at V and 3 bases at J, with 13 bases in the middle. Germline V gives CDR1 MNHNS, CDR2 SASEGT. The CDR3 covers 15 residues. CDR3 region: CASSVAGTYYNEQFF. The CDR3 nucleotides are TGTGCCAGCAGTGTAGCCGGGACATACTACAATGAGCAGTTCTTC.

The rearrangement links TRBV7-2 to TRBJ2-1; TRBD1 matches 7 bases. From germline, CDR1 is SGHTA and CDR2 FQGNSA. V dropped 5 bases and J dropped 0; count of bases not matched to a gene: 7. The CDR3 is 16 residues long. CDR3 sequence: CASSKPGQISYNEQFF. CDR3 bases: TGTGCCAGCAGCAAGCCGGGACAGATCTCCTACAATGAGCAGTTCTTC.

V and J are TRBV4-1 and TRBJ2-1; 10 nucleotides agree with TRBD2. The trim removed 1 base at V and 2 bases at J, leaving 5 bases unmatched. The CDR3 loop spans 17 amino acids. Germline V gene data show CDR1 as MGHRA and CDR2 as YSYEKL. The CDR3 loop reads CASSQAYSGGPYNEQFF. CDR3 DNA sequence: TGCGCCAGCAGCCAAGCGTATAGCGGGGGGCCCTACAATGAGCAGTTCTTC.

The chain couples TRBV10-3 to TRBJ1-2; 7 nucleotides line up with TRBD1. The germline V gene encodes CDR1 ENHRY and CDR2 SYGVKD. The CDR3 consists of 14 residues. V shed 4 bases, J shed 0 bases, and the junction held 2 bases outside the gene matches. CDR3 DNA sequence: TGTGCCATCAGTGCGGGACAGCCTAACTATGGCTACACCTTC. Protein: CAISAGQPNYGYTF.

This chain joins TRBV5-5 and TRBJ1-1; 7 nucleotides match TRBD1. This CDR3 contains 16 residues. Germline V lookup: CDR1 SGHKS, CDR2 YYEKEE (reference sequence). Unmatched junction bases numbered 13, after V lost 4 bases and J lost 4 bases. This chain's CDR3 is CASSRKPDRVGTEAFF. The CDR3 DNA is TGTGCCAGCAGCCGCAAACCCGACAGGGTGGGCACTGAAGCTTTCTTT.

The chain combines TRBV18 with TRBJ2-7, with D possibly TRBD1 on 6 matching bases. This CDR3 region has 12 residues. The V end lost 3 bases, the J end lost 6 bases, and 9 bases lay between the germline ends. The germline CDR1 and CDR2 sequences are KGHSH and LQKENI. The CDR3 region has the DNA TGTGCCAGCTCACCGACAGGTACCGAGCAGTACTTC. The encoded protein is CASSPTGTEQYF.

This chain joins TRBV28 and TRBJ2-3, with TRBD2 identical over 7 bases. CDR3 size: 12 residues. V dropped 4 bases and J dropped 6; count of bases not matched to a gene: 1. Germline loops: CDR1 MDHEN, CDR2 SYDVKM. The CDR3 sequence is CASSWGGDTQYF. For the CDR3, the DNA is TGTGCCAGCAGTTGGGGGGGGGATACGCAGTATTTT.

The V gene is TRBV5-6, the J gene TRBJ2-5; TRBD1 aligns across 7 bases. The length of the CDR3 is 14 residues. Germline values: CDR1 SGHDT, CDR2 YYEEEE. With 4 bases clipped from V and 3 bases from J, the junction kept 6 bases outside the gene matches. The CDR3 is CASSIGTEKETQYF. CDR3 DNA sequence: TGTGCCAGCAGCATCGGGACAGAGAAAGAGACCCAGTACTTC.

V and J are TRBV6-5 and TRBJ1-6, with D hard to call. The CDR3 is 15 residues long. The germline V gene has CDR1 MNHEY and CDR2 SVGAGI. Trimming cost V 8 bases and J 4 bases, with 15 bases left between them. The CDR3 DNA reads TGTGCCAGCCTATCTGCGGCCGAATATAATTCACCCCTCCACTTT. Translating it yields CASLSAAEYNSPLHF.

This clone has a single count. The chain links TRBV12-3 or TRBV12-4 to TRBJ2-7, with D perhaps TRBD2 (6 bases). This CDR3 region has 13 residues. V shed 6 bases and J shed 6 bases, with 15 bases lying between them. CDR3 protein: CASRVRGATEQYF. The CDR3 DNA reads TGTGCCAGCAGAGTGCGCGGGGCTACCGAGCAGTACTTC.

The CDR3 reads CASSPQTGNEKLFF. CDR3 DNA sequence: TGTGCCAGCTCACCACAGACAGGGAACGAAAAACTGTTTTTT. The rearrangement links TRBV18 to TRBJ1-4, with 7 bases that match TRBD1. Germline loops: CDR1 KGHSH, CDR2 LQKENI. CDR3 length: 14 amino acids. J lost 8 bases, V lost 1 base, and 4 bases had no gene match.

A few counts support this clone. This sequence joins TRBV6-5 and TRBJ1-1; D is unclear. This CDR3 contains 14 residues. The germline gives CDR1 MNHEY, CDR2 SVGAGI. V lost 2 bases and J 8 bases, leaving 15 bases between the germline ends. The chain's CDR3 is CASSYPGIPREAFF. In DNA form, the CDR3 reads TGTGCCAGCAGTTACCCGGGGATCCCAAGGGAAGCTTTCTTT.